The clone carrying this TCR beta chain was picked up many times. Its antigen remains unknown. The data derive from a study of metastatic and nonmetastatic thyroid tumors. Study outcomes and limitations: Reported TCR beta diversity, measured in blood and tumor, was significantly higher for malignant thyroid tumors than for benign nodules.

Every patient underwent thyroid surgery untreated. In germline, CDR1 is SQVTM, CDR2 ANQGSEA. The CDR3 is 14 residues long. With V trimmed by 7 bases and J by 5 bases, 11 bases remained unmatched. TCRdb re-clonotyped the PCR reads through MiXCR. The data hold about 40,000 clones, with about an eighth observed a single time. Source material: blood. This clonotype was sampled from a female donor with papillary thyroid cancer or a benign thyroid nodule (not recorded which). Some clones in this sample may be carry-over from other donors' samples. The rearrangement links TRBV29-1 to TRBJ2-5; TRBD1 agrees at 9 bases. CDR3 sequence: CSAPGQGGTETQYF. The CDR3 DNA is TGCAGCGCCCCGGGACAGGGCGGGACCGAGACCCAGTACTTC.